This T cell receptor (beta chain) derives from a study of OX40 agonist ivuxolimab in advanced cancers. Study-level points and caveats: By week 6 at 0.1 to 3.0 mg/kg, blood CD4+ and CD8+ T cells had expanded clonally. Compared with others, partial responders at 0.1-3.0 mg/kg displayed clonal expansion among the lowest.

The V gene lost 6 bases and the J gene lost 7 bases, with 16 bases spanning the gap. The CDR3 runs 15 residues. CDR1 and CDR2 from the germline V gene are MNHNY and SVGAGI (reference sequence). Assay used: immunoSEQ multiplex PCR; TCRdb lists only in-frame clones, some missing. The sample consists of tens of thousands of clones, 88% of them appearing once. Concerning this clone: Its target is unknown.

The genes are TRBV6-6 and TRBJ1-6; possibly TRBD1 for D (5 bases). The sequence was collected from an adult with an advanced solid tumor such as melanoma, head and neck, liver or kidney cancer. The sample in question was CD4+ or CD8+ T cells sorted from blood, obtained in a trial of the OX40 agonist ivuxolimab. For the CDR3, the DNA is TGTGCCAGCAGCACCGACCCTAGACAGAATTCACCCCTCCACTTT. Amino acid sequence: CASSTDPRQNSPLHF.